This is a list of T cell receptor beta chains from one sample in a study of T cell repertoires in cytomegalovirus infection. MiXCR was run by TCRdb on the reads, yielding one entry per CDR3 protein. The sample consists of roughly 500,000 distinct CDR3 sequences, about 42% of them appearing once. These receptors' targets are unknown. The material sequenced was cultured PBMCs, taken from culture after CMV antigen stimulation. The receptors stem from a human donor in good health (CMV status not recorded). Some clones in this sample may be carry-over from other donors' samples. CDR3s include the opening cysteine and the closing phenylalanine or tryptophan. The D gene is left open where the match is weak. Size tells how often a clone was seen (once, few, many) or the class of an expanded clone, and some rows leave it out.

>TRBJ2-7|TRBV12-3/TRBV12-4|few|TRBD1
CASSPRTGTYEQYF
TGTGCCAGCAGTCCCAGGACAGGGACCTACGAGCAGTACTTC
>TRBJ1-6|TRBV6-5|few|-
CASGLGGQGGSPLHF
TGTGCCAGCGGACTAGGGGGTCAAGGCGGTTCACCCCTCCACTTT
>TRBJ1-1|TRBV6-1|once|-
CASSLGLKAFF
TGTGCCAGCAGTCTGGGACTAAAAGCTTTCTTT
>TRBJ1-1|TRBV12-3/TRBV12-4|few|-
CASSFAGTVEAFF
TGTGCCAGCAGTTTCGCAGGGACCGTTGAAGCTTTCTTT
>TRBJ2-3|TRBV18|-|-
CASSPPGGPKDTQYF
TGTGCCAGCTCACCACCGGGGGGGCCCAAAGATACGCAGTATTTT
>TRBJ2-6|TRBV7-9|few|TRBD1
CASSLNRGQRGANVLTF
TGTGCCAGCAGCTTAAACAGGGGCCAGAGGGGGGCCAACGTCCTGACTTTC
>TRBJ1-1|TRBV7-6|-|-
CASSLAGAGLAFF
TGTGCCAGCAGCTTAGCAGGGGCGGGTTTAGCTTTCTTT
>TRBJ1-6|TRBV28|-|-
CASSLLGTEGRNSPLHF
TGTGCCAGCAGCCTACTGGGGACGGAGGGCCGGAATTCACCCCTCCACTTT
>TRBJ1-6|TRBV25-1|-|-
CAIWTKAPLHF
TGTGCCATCTGGACTAAAGCACCCCTCCACTTT
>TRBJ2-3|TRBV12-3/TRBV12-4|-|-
CASSHSPSSDTQYF
TGTGCCAGCAGCCATTCACCATCTTCAGATACGCAGTATTTT
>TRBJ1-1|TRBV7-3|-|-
CASSLSRLGAEAFF
TGTGCCAGCAGCTTATCTCGGCTGGGGGCTGAAGCTTTCTTT
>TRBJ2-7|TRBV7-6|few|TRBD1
CASSPGQGWGEQYF
TGTGCCAGCAGCCCGGGACAGGGCTGGGGCGAGCAGTACTTC
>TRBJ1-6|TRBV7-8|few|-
CASSISRESPLHF
TGTGCCAGCAGCATCTCTCGGGAATCACCCCTCCACTTT
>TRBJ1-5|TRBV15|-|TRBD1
CATSSRDRYQPQHF
TGTGCCACCAGCAGCCGGGACAGATATCAGCCCCAGCATTTT
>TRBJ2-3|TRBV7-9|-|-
CASCAGGSTDTQYF
TGTGCCAGCTGCGCCGGAGGTTCCACAGATACGCAGTATTTT
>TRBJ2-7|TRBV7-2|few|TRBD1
CASLGQASSYEQYF
TGTGCCAGCCTGGGACAGGCGAGCTCCTACGAGCAGTACTTC
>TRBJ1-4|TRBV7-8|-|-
CASSQTGHGGEKLFF
TGTGCCAGCAGCCAGACAGGACACGGGGGCGAAAAACTGTTTTTT
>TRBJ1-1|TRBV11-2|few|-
CASSSFLGQNTEAFF
TGTGCCAGCAGCTCATTTTTAGGGCAGAACACTGAAGCTTTCTTT
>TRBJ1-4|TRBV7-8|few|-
CASSSGRGEKLFF
TGTGCCAGCTCCTCCGGGAGGGGTGAAAAACTGTTTTTT
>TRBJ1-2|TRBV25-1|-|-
CASSEFTPSTRNGYTF
TGTGCCAGCAGTGAATTCACCCCATCTACGAGGAATGGCTACACCTTC
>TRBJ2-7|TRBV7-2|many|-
CASSPVVRQSSYEQYF
TGTGCCAGCAGCCCCGTAGTGAGGCAGAGCTCCTACGAGCAGTACTTC
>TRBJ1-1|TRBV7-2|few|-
CASSSARRHTEAFF
TGTGCCAGCAGCTCGGCCAGGAGGCACACTGAAGCTTTCTTT
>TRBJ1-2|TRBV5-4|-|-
CASSLDWGGNGYTF
TGTGCCAGCAGCTTGGATTGGGGAGGGAATGGCTACACCTTC
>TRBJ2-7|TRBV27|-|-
CASSRRTLTNYEQYF
TGTGCCAGCAGTCGTAGGACCCTTACAAACTACGAGCAGTACTTC